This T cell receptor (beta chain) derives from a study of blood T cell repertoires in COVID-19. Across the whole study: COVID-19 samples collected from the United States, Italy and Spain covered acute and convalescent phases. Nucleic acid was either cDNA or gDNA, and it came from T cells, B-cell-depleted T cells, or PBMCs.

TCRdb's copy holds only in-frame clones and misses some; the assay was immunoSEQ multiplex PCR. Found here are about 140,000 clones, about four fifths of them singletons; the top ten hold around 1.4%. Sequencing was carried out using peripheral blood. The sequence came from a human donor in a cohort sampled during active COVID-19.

The CDR3 sequence: CASSQQGYGYTF. In DNA, the CDR3 is TGTGCCAGCAGTCAACAGGGCTATGGCTACACCTTC. This chain joins TRBV5-8 and TRBJ1-2; possible D gene TRBD1, 6 bases. V lost 5 bases to trimming and J lost 4 bases, with 9 bases between them. Germline lookup yields CDR1 SGHTS and CDR2 YDEGEE. There are 12 residues in the CDR3.